A selection of T cell receptor beta chains follows, all from one sample in a study of T cells in Graves' hyperthyroidism and ophthalmopathy. MiXCR, run by TCRdb on the multiplex PCR reads, gives a single entry per CDR3 protein. The repertoire consists of hundreds of thousands of distinct CDR3 sequences, with 11% to 15% occurring once and the leading ten covering roughly 6.2%. Specimen: blood. These receptors originate from a woman in her 30s with Graves' hyperthyroidism that later progressed to Graves' ophthalmopathy. CDR3s include the opening cysteine and the closing phenylalanine or tryptophan. The order of the fields is D gene, clone size, V gene, J gene, CDR3 protein, CDR3 DNA. A D gene is named only where the DNA matches it firmly. Size values are once, few and many counts, or a class for expanded clones, and some rows have none.

D: .; size: few; V: TRBV30; J: TRBJ2-2; CDR3: CAWRSTVNTGELFF; DNA: TGTGCCTGGCGTTCGACAGTCAACACCGGGGAGCTGTTTTTT
D: .; size: many; V: TRBV6-6; J: TRBJ2-7; CDR3: CASSYPGGEQYF; DNA: TGTGCCAGCAGTTACCCCGGGGGCGAGCAGTACTTC
D: TRBD1; size: .; V: TRBV20-1; J: TRBJ2-1; CDR3: CSARVTGTGLNEQFF; DNA: TGCAGTGCTAGAGTTACCGGGACAGGTCTGAATGAGCAGTTCTTC
D: .; size: .; V: TRBV6-1; J: TRBJ2-1; CDR3: CAMPNLDEQFF; DNA: TGTGCTATGCCGAATTTAGATGAGCAGTTCTTC
D: .; size: many; V: TRBV15; J: TRBJ1-1; CDR3: CATSRDRGTEAFF; DNA: TGTGCCACCAGCAGAGATCGGGGCACTGAAGCTTTCTTT
D: TRBD1; size: .; V: TRBV19; J: TRBJ2-2; CDR3: CASSIVGTGLLALFF; DNA: TGTGCCAGTAGTATAGTAGGGACAGGCCTACTCGCTTTGTTTTTT
D: .; size: many; V: TRBV6-2/TRBV6-3; J: TRBJ1-4; CDR3: CASTLGEKLFF; DNA: TGTGCCAGCACCTTGGGTGAAAAACTGTTTTTT
D: TRBD2; size: .; V: TRBV9; J: TRBJ2-5; CDR3: CASSGGGLAGRETQYF; DNA: TGTGCCAGCAGCGGGGGGGGACTAGCGGGAAGAGAGACCCAGTACTTC
D: TRBD2; size: once; V: TRBV5-1; J: TRBJ2-2; CDR3: CASSPGLAGADTGELFF; DNA: TGCGCCAGCAGCCCGGGACTAGCGGGAGCAGACACCGGGGAGCTGTTTTTT
D: TRBD2; size: many; V: TRBV28; J: TRBJ2-5; CDR3: CASSQGLAGAETQYF; DNA: TGTGCCAGCAGTCAAGGACTAGCGGGGGCGGAGACCCAGTACTTC
D: .; size: .; V: TRBV28; J: TRBJ2-3; CDR3: CASTESTDTQYF; DNA: TGTGCCTCCACCGAAAGCACAGATACGCAGTATTTT
D: .; size: .; V: TRBV6-2/TRBV6-3; J: TRBJ2-5; CDR3: CASSYLDGYLGTQYF; DNA: TGTGCCAGCAGTTACTTGGACGGATACCTTGGGACCCAGTACTTC
D: .; size: many; V: TRBV29-1; J: TRBJ2-1; CDR3: CSAIHNEQFF; DNA: TGCAGCGCCATCCACAATGAGCAGTTCTTC
D: TRBD2; size: many; V: TRBV27; J: TRBJ2-1; CDR3: CASSPHDGGSYNEQFF; DNA: TGTGCCAGCAGTCCCCATGATGGCGGGAGTTACAATGAGCAGTTCTTC
D: .; size: .; V: TRBV7-3; J: TRBJ2-4; CDR3: CASSFGVGYF; DNA: TGTGCCAGCAGCTTTGGCGTGGGGTACTTC
D: .; size: many; V: TRBV19; J: TRBJ1-5; CDR3: CASSPKRDQPQHF; DNA: TGTGCCAGTAGCCCCAAAAGGGATCAGCCCCAGCATTTT
D: .; size: .; V: TRBV12-3/TRBV12-4; J: TRBJ1-3; CDR3: CASSPRRGTIYF; DNA: TGTGCCAGCAGTCCCCGAAGAGGCACCATATATTTT
D: .; size: .; V: TRBV3-1; J: TRBJ1-6; CDR3: CASSQQQALNSPLHF; DNA: TGTGCCAGCAGCCAGCAGCAGGCCCTTAATTCACCCCTCCACTTT
D: .; size: many; V: TRBV30; J: TRBJ1-2; CDR3: CAWSGTPYGYTF; DNA: TGTGCCTGGTCCGGGACACCGTATGGCTACACCTTC
D: .; size: .; V: TRBV2; J: TRBJ2-1; CDR3: CASILTLPNEQFF; DNA: TGTGCCAGCATACTGACCCTACCCAATGAGCAGTTCTTC
D: TRBD1; size: .; V: TRBV6-1; J: TRBJ1-6; CDR3: CASSSGTVKDSPLHF; DNA: TGTGCCAGCAGTTCCGGGACAGTGAAAGATTCACCCCTCCACTTT
D: TRBD1; size: .; V: TRBV24-1; J: TRBJ2-7; CDR3: CATSPTGGAGYEQYF; DNA: TGTGCCACCAGCCCTACAGGGGGCGCCGGGTACGAGCAGTACTTC
D: TRBD1; size: many; V: TRBV12-3/TRBV12-4; J: TRBJ2-7; CDR3: CASSFGTGGSYEQYF; DNA: TGTGCCAGCAGCTTTGGGACAGGGGGCTCCTACGAGCAGTACTTC
D: .; size: many; V: TRBV9; J: TRBJ1-1; CDR3: CASSVGSRDTEAFF; DNA: TGTGCCAGCAGCGTCGGCTCCAGGGACACTGAAGCTTTCTTT
D: TRBD1; size: many; V: TRBV30; J: TRBJ2-3; CDR3: CAWDQGAGDTQYF; DNA: TGTGCCTGGGATCAGGGGGCAGGAGATACGCAGTATTTT